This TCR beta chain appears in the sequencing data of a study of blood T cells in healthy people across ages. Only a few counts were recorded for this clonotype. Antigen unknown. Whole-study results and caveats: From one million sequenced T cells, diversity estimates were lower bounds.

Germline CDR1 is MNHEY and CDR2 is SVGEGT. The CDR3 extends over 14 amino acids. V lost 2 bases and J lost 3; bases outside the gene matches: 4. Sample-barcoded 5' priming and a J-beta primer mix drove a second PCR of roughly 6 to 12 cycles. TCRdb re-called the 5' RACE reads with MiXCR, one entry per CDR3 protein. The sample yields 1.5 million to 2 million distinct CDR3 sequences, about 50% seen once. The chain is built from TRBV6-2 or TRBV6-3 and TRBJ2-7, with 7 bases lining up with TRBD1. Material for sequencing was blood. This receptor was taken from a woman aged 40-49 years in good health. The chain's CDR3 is CASSYETGIYEQYF. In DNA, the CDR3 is TGTGCCAGCAGTTACGAGACAGGGATCTACGAGCAGTACTTC.